These 5 T cell receptor beta chains came from one sample sequenced in a study of blood T cell repertoires in COVID-19. Some clones are missing from TCRdb's copy, which holds only in-frame ones; the method was immunoSEQ multiplex PCR. The table shows 200,000 to 250,000 clones, with 75% to 85% occurring only once. The sequencing sample was made of peripheral blood. The origin of the receptors is an elderly woman with COVID-19, enrolled during active disease.

V gene TRBV7-9 combines with J gene TRBJ2-2; a weak D match, TRBD2 (6 bases). CDR3 length equals 15 residues. Trimming cost V 6 bases and J 4 bases, with 15 bases left between them. The germline V gene has CDR1 SEHNR and CDR2 FQNEAQ (reference sequence). In DNA form, the CDR3 reads TGTGCCAGCAGAACCTGGGACTTATCCACCGGGGAGCTGTTTTTT. This encodes CASRTWDLSTGELFF.

The chain is built from TRBV28 and TRBJ2-4; TRBD2 aligns across 10 bases. J gave up 9 bases and V 4 bases, and 3 bases lay outside the gene matches. This CDR3 has 13 residues. In germline, CDR1 is MDHEN, CDR2 SYDVKM. CDR3 amino acids: CASSSGLAAIQYF. CDR3 DNA: TGTGCCAGCAGTTCTGGACTAGCGGCCATTCAGTACTTC.

The CDR3 loop reads CASSPGTGGTYNEQFF. CDR3 nucleotide sequence: TGTGCCAGCAGCCCCGGGACAGGGGGCACCTACAATGAGCAGTTCTTC. This chain uses TRBV9 with TRBJ2-1, with TRBD1 matching over 12 bases. Per germline, CDR1 SGDLS and CDR2 YYNGEE. Trimming at V came to 4 bases and at J to 2 bases, leaving 4 bases not matched to a gene. The CDR3 consists of 16 residues.

This rearrangement joins TRBV5-1 to TRBJ2-5, with TRBD1 identical over 7 bases. The CDR3 has 15 amino acids. V shed 4 bases and J 2 bases; nucleotides not matched to a gene: 8. Germline V lookup: CDR1 SGHRS, CDR2 YFSETQ. This chain's CDR3 is CASSPTPGQQETQYF. In DNA form, the CDR3 reads TGCGCCAGCAGCCCCACTCCGGGACAGCAAGAGACCCAGTACTTC.

This clone has just a few counts. This rearrangement joins TRBV9 to TRBJ1-5, with D perhaps matching TRBD1 (6 bases). V was pared by 2 bases and J by 1 base, with 10 bases between. Germline lookup yields CDR1 SGDLS and CDR2 YYNGEE. The CDR3 length is 15 residues. CDR3 in amino acids: CASSVTGMSNQPQHF. The CDR3, as DNA: TGTGCCAGCAGCGTCACAGGGATGAGCAATCAGCCCCAGCATTTT.